Listed here are 23 T cell receptor beta chains from one sample, sequenced in a study of blood T cells in healthy people across ages. Through a sample-barcoded 5' primer and a J-beta primer mix, a second PCR was run for roughly 6 to 12 cycles. One entry per CDR3 protein results from TCRdb running MiXCR on the 5' RACE reads. The sample shows more than 1.4 million distinct CDR3 sequences, 42% of them seen only once. Sequencing input: blood. These TCRs come from a woman aged 18-30 years in good health.

J is TRBJ2-3 and V is TRBV12-5; possibly TRBD2 for D (5 bases). Per the germline V gene, CDR1 is LGHNT and CDR2 is FRNRAP. Trimming stripped 0 bases from V and 2 bases from J, with 12 bases between. CDR3 length equals 16 residues. The CDR3 loop reads CASGLVLAGDTDTQYF. The CDR3 coding sequence is TGTGCTAGTGGTTTGGTACTCGCGGGCGACACAGATACGCAGTATTTT.

The chain has TRBV7-2 and TRBJ2-5; maybe TRBD1 (6 bases). Germline V gene sequence: CDR1 SGHTA, CDR2 FQGNSA. The CDR3 length is 15 residues. Trimming pared 2 bases from V and 1 base from J, leaving 11 bases between. CDR3 nucleotides: TGTGCCAGCAGCTTACAGGGGAGTCCCCAAGAGACCCAGTACTTC. This sequence encodes CASSLQGSPQETQYF.

The V gene is TRBV12-3 or TRBV12-4, the J gene TRBJ2-7; D assignment may be TRBD1 or TRBD2 (5 bases each). This CDR3 is 15 amino acids long. Trimming shortened V by 6 bases and J by 10 bases, and 25 bases separated the two germline ends. CDR3 bases: TGTGCCAGCAGCACTGCGACGGGACCCCCAACGGGCCAGTACTTC. Translating it yields CASSTATGPPTGQYF.

V usage is TRBV3-1 and J usage is TRBJ1-2; unclear D gene. This CDR3 spans 15 amino acids. V lost 0 bases and J lost 6, with 14 bases in between. Germline V CDR1 and CDR2: LGHDT, YNNKEL (reference sequence). The CDR3 reads CASSQEAEQRNGYTF. The CDR3 coding sequence is TGTGCCAGCAGCCAAGAAGCAGAACAGAGGAATGGCTACACCTTC.

This chain joins TRBV20-1 and TRBJ1-2; D is unresolved. The V end lost 7 bases, the J end lost 8 bases, and 20 bases lay between the germline ends. There are 13 residues in the CDR3. Germline CDR1 DFQATT, CDR2 SNEGSKA (reference sequence). DNA for the CDR3: TGCAGTGTTGAACAAGAGCAGCCGACGGGCTACACCTTC. It encodes CSVEQEQPTGYTF.

The chain uses TRBV4-1 and TRBJ2-1; 10 nucleotides align to TRBD2. This CDR3 has 16 residues. The trim removed 1 base at V and 7 bases at J, leaving 7 bases unmatched. In germline, CDR1 is MGHRA, CDR2 YSYEKL. The CDR3 DNA follows: TGCGCCAGCAGCCAAGGGGAAGCGGGAGGGGGAAATGAGCAGTTCTTC. Protein sequence: CASSQGEAGGGNEQFF.

This clonotype has a handful of counts. The chain recombines TRBV20-1 with TRBJ2-1; TRBD2 might be the D (6 bases). Per the germline V gene, CDR1 is DFQATT and CDR2 is SNEGSKA (reference sequence). The CDR3 contains 14 residues. The V gene lost 3 bases and the J gene lost 2 bases, with 11 bases spanning the gap. DNA for the CDR3: TGCAGTGCTAGTGGTAGCGGCGCCTACAATGAGCAGTTCTTC. Its translation: CSASGSGAYNEQFF.

The chain joins TRBV2 to TRBJ2-1; TRBD2 matches 7 bases. The trim removed 4 bases at V and 5 bases at J, leaving 8 bases unmatched. The germline CDR1 and CDR2 sequences are SNHLY and FYNNEI. The CDR3 loop spans 15 amino acids. In nucleotides, the CDR3 is TGTGCCAGCAGTGCTAGAGGGAGGGTGGACAATGAGCAGTTCTTC. As protein: CASSARGRVDNEQFF.

V usage is TRBV29-1 and J usage is TRBJ2-5; 8 bases are a match to TRBD2. From germline, CDR1 is SQVTM and CDR2 ANQGSEA. Trimming removed 4 bases from V and 4 bases from J; junction bases left unmatched: 5. The CDR3 length is 13 residues. As DNA, the CDR3 is TGCAGCGTTGGCGGGGGGCAGGCAGAGACCCAGTACTTC. This translates into CSVGGGQAETQYF. The full variable domain, rest sourced from reference TRBV29-1 and TRBJ2-5, is SAVISQKPSRDICQRGTSLTIQCQVDSQVTMMFWYRQQPGQSLTLIATANQGSEATYESGFVIDKFPISRPNLTFSTLTVSNMSPEDSSIYLCSVGGGQAETQYFGPGTRLLVL.

The chain couples TRBV12-3 or TRBV12-4 to TRBJ1-4; D perhaps matches TRBD1 (6 bases). Trimming removed 1 base at V and 8 bases at J, with 11 bases between. The CDR3 is 14 residues long. The CDR3 sequence: CASSLGTRGEKLFF. CDR3 DNA: TGTGCCAGCAGTTTAGGGACGAGGGGGGAAAAACTGTTTTTT.

The V and J genes are TRBV10-3 and TRBJ2-1, with a weak D call TRBD2 (6 bases). Germline CDR1 reads ENHRY; CDR2 reads SYGVKD. The CDR3 covers 15 residues. The ends were cut back, 6 bases at V and 10 bases at J, with 22 bases in the middle. The CDR3 DNA is TGTGCCATCAGCCCTGCTAGCGCGAACCCCAAGGAGCAGTTCTTC. Translated: CAISPASANPKEQFF.

The rearrangement uses TRBV19 and TRBJ2-1; 9 nucleotides match TRBD2. CDR1 LNHDA and CDR2 SQIVND come from the germline V gene (reference sequence). V shed 6 bases and J 5 bases; nucleotides not matched to a gene: 5. CDR3 size: 14 residues. The CDR3 sequence is CASSRGGANNEQFF. DNA for the CDR3: TGTGCCAGTAGCCGCGGGGGGGCAAACAATGAGCAGTTCTTC.

The chain carries TRBV10-3 and TRBJ1-2; TRBD1 matches at 9 bases. This CDR3 spans 14 amino acids. Germline-derived CDR1 and CDR2 are ENHRY and SYGVKD. The trim removed 4 bases at V and 7 bases at J, leaving 7 bases unmatched. The CDR3, as DNA: TGTGCCATCAGTGGGGGACAGGGACTCTCTGGCTACACCTTC. Translated: CAISGGQGLSGYTF.

The rearrangement uses TRBV9 and TRBJ2-5, with D unresolved. Matching the DNA end better, TRBJ2-7 makes the J call doubtful. Germline V lookup: CDR1 SGDLS, CDR2 YYNGEE. This CDR3 has 13 residues. CDR3 sequence: CASSAPPFYEQYF. DNA for the CDR3: TGTGCCAGCAGCGCCCCCCCATTCTACGAGCAGTACTTC.

This chain links TRBV7-9 with TRBJ2-1; TRBD2 aligns across 7 bases. Germline lookup yields CDR1 SEHNR and CDR2 FQNEAQ (reference sequence). V shed 2 bases and J 5 bases; nucleotides not matched to a gene: 6. This CDR3 region has 15 residues. In DNA form, the CDR3 reads TGTGCCAGCAGCTTATCACTAGCGTACAACAATGAGCAGTTCTTC. This encodes CASSLSLAYNNEQFF.

Comment on this clonotype: This sequence may be a read error, since a much larger clone differs from it by one base. CDR3 sequence reads: CASSLHGSSIHEQYF. CDR3 bases: TGTGCCAGCAGCTTACATGGGTCGTCTATCCACGAGCAGTACTTC. The rearrangement links TRBV11-2 to TRBJ2-5, with D unclear. The J call could be wrong; TRBJ2-7 is a better fit for the DNA end. CDR1 is SGHAT and CDR2 is FQNNGV in the germline V gene. The CDR3 has 15 residues.

This clonotype was recorded a few times. The chain couples TRBV20-1 to TRBJ2-7, with 7 bases lining up with TRBD1. CDR1 and CDR2 from the germline V gene are DFQATT and SNEGSKA (reference sequence). The CDR3 contains 16 residues. Losses at the gene ends were 5 bases for V and 0 bases for J; bases not matched to a gene: 13. The CDR3 here is CSAGNLGQDISYEQYF. The CDR3 nucleotides are TGCAGTGCTGGAAACCTAGGACAGGACATCTCCTACGAGCAGTACTTC.

The genes are TRBV10-2 and TRBJ2-7; TRBD1 matches at 8 bases. V was clipped by 11 bases and J by 3 bases; unmatched bases: 12. CDR3 length: 14 amino acids. Germline V gene data show CDR1 as WSHSY and CDR2 as SAAADI. CDR3 protein: CAVQGASANYEQYF. CDR3 nucleotide sequence: TGCGCCGTCCAGGGGGCATCGGCTAACTACGAGCAGTACTTC.

This chain links TRBV10-3 with TRBJ2-6; no firm D call. V gave up 0 bases and J gave up 0 bases, with 6 bases separating them. The CDR3 is 16 residues long. The germline CDR1 and CDR2 sequences are ENHRY and SYGVKD. The CDR3, as DNA: TGTGCCATCAGTGAGTCGCCCGTCTCTGGGGCCAACGTCCTGACTTTC. Translated, it gives CAISESPVSGANVLTF.

The V gene is TRBV10-2, the J gene TRBJ2-4; tentatively, D is TRBD1 (6 bases). Near its end, the DNA agrees better with TRBJ2-7, so the J call may be wrong. Per the germline V gene, CDR1 is WSHSY and CDR2 is SAAADI. The CDR3 is 15 residues long. CDR3 nucleotide sequence: TGCGCCAGCAGATTACAACAGGGAGCGTTTGACGAGCAGTACTTC. Its protein product is CASRLQQGAFDEQYF.

The gene calls are TRBV12-3 or TRBV12-4 and TRBJ2-6; maybe TRBD2 (6 bases). Trimming pared 6 bases from V and 4 bases from J, leaving 19 bases between. The CDR3 covers 17 residues. Here the CDR3 reads CASRGTGRKSGANVLTF. The CDR3 nucleotides are TGTGCCAGCAGGGGGACCGGGAGAAAGTCCGGGGCCAACGTCCTGACTTTC.

This chain connects TRBV30 to TRBJ2-7; 7 bases map to TRBD1. J gave up 0 bases and V 2 bases, and 7 bases lay outside the gene matches. This CDR3 spans 15 amino acids. In germline, CDR1 is GTSNPN, CDR2 SVGIG (reference sequence). The CDR3 loop is CAWSYRDRDSYEQYF. For the CDR3, the DNA is TGTGCCTGGAGTTACCGGGACAGAGACTCCTACGAGCAGTACTTC.

The chain combines TRBV12-3 or TRBV12-4 with TRBJ2-4; a possible D gene is TRBD2 (6 bases). The CDR3 spans 13 residues. Trimming stripped 1 base from V and 8 bases from J, with 9 bases between. This chain's CDR3 is CASSLGRDDIQYF. The DNA of the CDR3 is TGTGCCAGCAGTTTAGGGCGGGATGACATTCAGTACTTC.